A selection of T cell receptor beta chains follows, all from one sample in a study of shared T cell receptors in the human thymus. Generated by immunoSEQ multiplex PCR, the TCRdb table keeps only in-frame clones and is missing some. Here the sample spans fewer than 700,000 clones, more than 75% being singletons. A further study also used this sample, focusing on human thymus T cells.

Sequencing was performed on thymocytes. These receptors all come from a boy in the first two years of life with a congenital heart defect. Both conserved end residues are part of each CDR3. Each record gives: CDR3 DNA, CDR3 protein, D gene, clone size, V gene, J gene. D genes are given only for firm matches. Clone size is stated in some rows and not others, as once, few, many or a class when expanded.

TGCGCCAGCAGCCGCCAAGTAGGGACTAGCGGGAGGGACTCCTACAATGAGCAGTTCTTC	CASSRQVGTSGRDSYNEQFF	TRBD2	-	TRBV4-3	TRBJ2-1
TGTGCCAGCAGCTTAGTCCTAGCGGGAGGGCCCTGTAATGAGCAGTTCTTC	CASSLVLAGGPCNEQFF	TRBD2	-	TRBV7-9	TRBJ2-1
TGTGCCAGCAGCTTAGCTGCCGGGGGGCGCGGGGAGCTGTTTTTT	CASSLAAGGRGELFF	-	-	TRBV7-8	TRBJ2-2
TGCGCCAGCAGTGACCCCCGGGGGACTAGCGGGAGGAGCCCCTACGAGCAGTACTTC	CASSDPRGTSGRSPYEQYF	TRBD2	-	TRBV10-2	TRBJ2-7
TGCGCCAGCAAAGAACCGACTAGCGGAGTAGAATACAATGAGCAGTTCTTC	CASKEPTSGVEYNEQFF	TRBD2	-	TRBV10-2	TRBJ2-1
TGTGCCAGCAGCTTAGGCATGAGGAGCTCCTACGAGCAGTACTTC	CASSLGMRSSYEQYF	-	-	TRBV13	TRBJ2-7
TGTGCCAGCAGCCGAAGGCCGCCGTCAATGGGTCAGGGGCCTACGGGCTATGGCTACACCTTC	CASSRRPPSMGQGPTGYGYTF	-	-	TRBV14	TRBJ1-2
TGTGCCACCCAGGGTCACTATGGCTACACCTTC	CATQGHYGYTF	-	once	TRBV25-1	TRBJ1-2
TGTGCCAGTCACGACAGACTGAACACTGAAGCTTTCTTT	CASHDRLNTEAFF	-	-	TRBV5-6	TRBJ1-1
TGTGCCAGCAGTTTGTACCTAGCGGGAGGAAAAGAGACCCAGTACTTC	CASSLYLAGGKETQYF	TRBD2	-	TRBV28	TRBJ2-5
TGCGCCAGCACATGGACAGGGGGGAATGAAAAACTGTTTTTT	CASTWTGGNEKLFF	TRBD1	-	TRBV10-2	TRBJ1-4
TGTGCCAGCAGCCGGACTCCGGGACAGGGGACTACCTACGAGCAGTACTTC	CASSRTPGQGTTYEQYF	TRBD1	-	TRBV5-4	TRBJ2-7
TGTGCCAGCAGGAGGACCCAGGACAGAGGGAGAATTCGGCCGGGCTACACCTTC	CASRRTQDRGRIRPGYTF	-	few	TRBV2	TRBJ1-2
TGTGCCAGCAGTGCGGGGCTAGACCCTACCTACGAGCAGTACTTC	CASSAGLDPTYEQYF	-	-	TRBV6-6	TRBJ2-7
TGCGCCAGCAGCCAAGATCTCAGCGGAGATACCTACGAGCAGTACTTC	CASSQDLSGDTYEQYF	-	-	TRBV4-3	TRBJ2-7
TGTGCCAGCAGTGGACCACTACCGGGAGAGCAGTACTTC	CASSGPLPGEQYF	-	-	TRBV6-1	TRBJ2-7
TGTGCCAGCAGCTTATTGGCCGGGACTAGTTTTCGAGAGACCCAGTACTTC	CASSLLAGTSFRETQYF	TRBD2	-	TRBV7-7	TRBJ2-5
TGTGCCAGCAGATCACTAGCCCACACCGGGGAGCTGTTTTTT	CASRSLAHTGELFF	-	-	TRBV14	TRBJ2-2
TGTGCCACCAGCAGAGATCTCCGTAATGAAAAACTGTTTTTT	CATSRDLRNEKLFF	-	-	TRBV15	TRBJ1-4